The subject of this entry is one T cell receptor (beta chain). It lacks a known antigen. There are no base qualities to consult, and no much larger clone falls within one base. Sample time point, as interpreted from the label and publication: about 28 days (+/-7) after the second vaccine dose. Because spike-specific TCR depth and breadth did not differ between the two schedules, AZD1222 recipients who got a second dose at roughly 4 weeks were pooled with those who got a second dose at roughly 12 weeks. Vaccinee samples came from UK trials COV001 and COV002, including a single-blind randomized controlled phase 2/3 trial of AZD1222 (ChAdOx1 nCoV-19) in healthy adults. For TCRbeta chain sequencing, PBMC samples were collected from trial participants at day 0 and at day 28 after the second dose. CDR1 and CDR2 were assigned from the germline V gene as SNHLY and FYNNEI. The CDR3 measures 14 amino acids from cysteine to phenylalanine. Of all the DNA, just the CDR3 is kept, 42 bases in frame from base 1. V loses 2 bases at its end and J loses 4 bases; junction bases beyond the gene matches: 3.

This sample was taken from a study of T cell responses to AZD1222 COVID-19 vaccine (dated by TCRdb to about 2021). Broadly, across the study: TCR sequencing covered 230 to 250 trial participants: 207 given two doses of AZD1222 and approximately 26 given two doses of MenACWY control vaccine. Trial participants were enrolled by age into subgroups of 18-55, 56-69 and 70-plus years, and about 150, 27 and 61 TCR-sequenced participants, respectively, were included in these subgroups. The paper as a whole reports these results and caveats: After two AZD1222 doses, both the breadth and the depth of spike-specific TCRs were significantly higher than at day 0 and than in MenACWY recipients. The 56-69-year group was small, and its depth increase did not reach significance, likely because of low power. Only five to seven AZD1222 recipients were SARS-CoV-2 seropositive at baseline, limiting conclusions about previously exposed vaccinees. Participants were mostly white British and included more females than males, and it was suggested by the authors that clonal diversity may have been underestimated. Vaccine-associated CD4 TCRs spanned the whole spike protein, with dominant responses in regions 160-218 and 743-854. Reportedly, almost half of the unique spike-specific TCRs recognized epitopes lying outside the regions that are mutated in the B.1.351 and B.1.1.7 variants. Because no day 14 peak-response samples were available, the repertoires could be characterized only after the peak T cell response.

The CDR3 regions of human TCRbeta chains were analyzed by immunosequencing. From the authors' description of their analysis: Repertoire TCRs were matched against a reference library of SARS-CoV-2-specific TCRs generated with the MIRA antigen-specificity platform. Breadth meant the fraction of unique TCRs that were SARS-CoV-2-associated, whereas depth meant the fraction of total T cells that were SARS-CoV-2-associated. Using the MIRA data, every spike-specific TCR was mapped to the spike region that the TCR reacted to and assigned to either a CD4 or a CD8 class. Log10-transformed breadth and depth values were compared by one-way ANOVA with Sidak's multiple comparisons tests. What TCRdb holds here is the immuneACCESS table cut down to in-frame rearrangements. Part of the clones is not present; checked against another copy, under half of the missing clones reflect an unresolved V gene, and the others are unexplained. D and trimming were read from the DNA, whereas the V and J calls and clone size are those reported in that table. The sample data list 130,000 or so clones, and 88% of these were observed just once. The top ten hold roughly 5.2% of the sample.

The sequence came from an adult who received the AZD1222 COVID-19 vaccine. Here the sequenced sample was peripheral blood, taken 28 days after the second AZD1222 dose. The chain employs TRBV2 and TRBJ2-5; 8 junctional bases match TRBD1. DNA sequence: TGTGCCAGCAGTGAACAGGGGGCCGGAGAGACCCAGTACTTC. Its protein reads: CASSEQGAGETQYF.